Presented here are 8 T cell receptor beta chains from one specimen sequenced in a study of blood T cell repertoires in COVID-19. Sequencing used immunoSEQ multiplex PCR; TCRdb keeps in-frame clones, though not all of them. Among 250,000 to 300,000 clones listed, 80% to 90% were seen once. The sample taken for sequencing was peripheral blood. All receptors come from a woman aged 45 to 65 with COVID-19, enrolled during active disease.

This chain links TRBV7-8 with TRBJ1-5, with D possibly being TRBD1 (5 bases). The CDR3 runs to 14 residues. Trimming removed 1 base at V and 6 bases at J, with 10 bases between. Germline CDR1 reads SGHVS; CDR2 reads FQNEAQ. CDR3 region: CASSLDGGVQPQHF. The CDR3, as DNA: TGTGCCAGCAGCTTAGACGGAGGGGTTCAGCCCCAGCATTTT.

The chain couples TRBV5-1 to TRBJ2-2; 9 positions agree with TRBD2. V shed 3 bases and J 11 bases; nucleotides not matched to a gene: 11. This CDR3 is 15 amino acids long. The germline CDR1 and CDR2 sequences are SGHRS and YFSETQ. CDR3 coding DNA: TGCGCCAGCAGCTCCCTCGGGGCGGGAGGGCCTGAGCTGTTTTTT. Residues: CASSSLGAGGPELFF.

The chain recombines TRBV27 with TRBJ2-7, with 15 bases lining up with TRBD2. The trim removed 6 bases at V and 6 bases at J, leaving 6 bases unmatched. The CDR3 has 15 residues. Germline-derived CDR1 and CDR2 are MNHEY and SMNVEV (reference sequence). In DNA, the CDR3 is TGTGCCAGCAGCGGACTAGCGGGAGGGCCCGCCGAGCAGTACTTC. It translates to CASSGLAGGPAEQYF.

V and J are TRBV12-5 and TRBJ2-3; D gene uncertain. CDR3 length: 17 amino acids. In germline, CDR1 is LGHNT, CDR2 FRNRAP. Trimming pared 6 bases from V and 2 bases from J, leaving 21 bases between. The CDR3 bases are TGTGCTAGTGGCCCAATTGGAGTTCGTCTTAACACAGATACGCAGTATTTT. Translated: CASGPIGVRLNTDTQYF.

This rearrangement joins TRBV28 to TRBJ2-3; tentative D call: TRBD2 (6 bases). In germline, CDR1 is MDHEN, CDR2 SYDVKM. This CDR3 region has 17 residues. V was trimmed by 2 bases and J by 4 bases, leaving 19 bases between them. The CDR3 sequence: CASSLIPPRGTPDTQYF. The CDR3 nucleotides are TGTGCCAGCAGTTTAATTCCCCCCCGGGGGACCCCAGATACGCAGTATTTT.

The rearrangement joins TRBV29-1 to TRBJ2-7; possibly TRBD1 for D (7 bases). The germline V and J ends were trimmed by 5 bases and 3 bases, with 11 bases remaining between them. Germline CDR1 is SQVTM and CDR2 is ANQGSEA. There are 12 residues in the CDR3. CDR3 in amino acids: CSVSGGFYEQYF. CDR3 coding DNA: TGCAGCGTTTCAGGGGGGTTCTACGAGCAGTACTTC.

The chain couples TRBV5-6 to TRBJ1-1; 7 bases are shared with TRBD1. With V trimmed by 4 bases and J by 2 bases, 5 bases remained unmatched. The germline CDR1 and CDR2 sequences are SGHDT and YYEEEE. This CDR3 spans 14 amino acids. CDR3 protein: CASSRDRENTEAFF. In DNA form, the CDR3 reads TGTGCCAGCAGCAGGGACAGAGAAAACACTGAAGCTTTCTTT.

The chain is built from TRBV11-2 and TRBJ1-3; D possibly corresponds to TRBD1 (5 bases). The CDR3 runs 15 residues. Germline V gene data show CDR1 as SGHAT and CDR2 as FQNNGV. Trimming left V 1 base short and J 6 bases short, with 13 bases between. CDR3 in DNA: TGTGCCAGCAGCTTAGTCGCAGGGAAGGCAAACACCATATATTTT. It yields the protein CASSLVAGKANTIYF.